These 21 T cell receptor beta chains were all obtained from the same sample, sequenced in a study of tumor-infiltrating lymphocytes in primary liver carcinoma. TCR beta cDNA was made from 500 ng total RNA with a constant-region primer. Investigators got TCR beta libraries out of three nested multiplex PCR rounds, done with slightly modified ARM-PCR. Primers for the first two PCR rounds were TRBV1-TRBV30 forward primers and a C-beta reverse primer (roughly 10 cycles per round). TCRdb redid the calling of the multiplex PCR reads with MiXCR, one entry per CDR3 protein. This table holds 100,000 to 150,000 distinct CDR3 sequences, 64% found once. Each 20-30 mg portion of unsorted bulk tissue served as the source for co-extraction of RNA and DNA. Sequenced input: liver tumor tissue from sampling region 3. Subset defined: tumor region T3, left-lateral pole. Receptors originate from a woman aged 60 to 75 with primary liver carcinoma and hepatitis B virus infection.

This clonotype was counted many times. The chain links TRBV10-3 to TRBJ2-1; weak D call: TRBD2 (6 bases). The CDR3 totals 15 residues. Germline CDR1 is ENHRY and CDR2 is SYGVKD. V gave up 5 bases and J gave up 9 bases, with 20 bases separating them. Here the CDR3 reads CAISSGSDYDCEQFF. CDR3 sequence (DNA): TGTGCCATCAGTTCGGGGTCGGACTACGACTGTGAGCAGTTCTTC.

Notes on this clonotype: An end of the junction does not agree with germline; a read error may underlie this. J is TRBJ2-7 and V is TRBV4-1; D not resolved. Per the germline V gene, CDR1 is MGHRA and CDR2 is YSYEKL. The CDR3 is made up of 16 amino acids. The DNA of the CDR3 is TGCGTCAGCAGCCAAGATGCGTACGGAGATACCTACGAGCAGTACTTC. Protein sequence: CVSSQDAYGDTYEQYF.

This clonotype was seen many times. CDR3 residues: CASLNRHSSPQETQYF. As DNA, the CDR3 is TGTGCCAGTCTAAATCGACACTCGAGCCCCCAAGAGACCCAGTACTTC. The chain carries TRBV6-6 and TRBJ2-5; the D is unclear. CDR1 is MNHNY and CDR2 is SVGAGI in the germline V gene (reference sequence). The CDR3 length is 16 residues. V lost 9 bases to trimming and J lost 1 base, with 21 bases between them.

About this clonotype: The CDR3 end shows no conserved phenylalanine or tryptophan, and so a read error is likely. The rearrangement joins TRBV29-1 to TRBJ2-5; 10 positions agree with TRBD2. The CDR3 contains 17 residues. V dropped 5 bases and J dropped 10; count of bases not matched to a gene: 22. Germline loops: CDR1 SQVTM, CDR2 ANQGSEA. The CDR3 DNA reads as TGCAGCGTTTTTGTGCCCAGCGGGAGGGCCGGGGTGAAGATCCAGTACTTA. It codes for CSVFVPSGRAGVKIQYL.

This clonotype was counted only a few times. The genes are TRBV28 and TRBJ2-3; 10 nucleotides line up with TRBD1. After removal of 6 bases from V and 3 bases from J, the junction contained 9 bases not matched to a gene. The CDR3 loop spans 16 amino acids. Germline loops: CDR1 MDHEN, CDR2 SYDVKM. The CDR3 sequence: CASRPSPGQGTDTQYF. The DNA for the CDR3 is TGTGCCAGCAGACCCTCGCCGGGACAGGGGACAGATACGCAGTATTTT.

This clonotype was recorded many times. The V and J genes are TRBV29-1 and TRBJ1-1; a weak D match, TRBD1 (6 bases). Germline values: CDR1 SQVTM, CDR2 ANQGSEA. V was trimmed by 4 bases and J by 0 bases, leaving 15 bases between them. The CDR3 length is 15 residues. CDR3 in amino acids: CSVVDSRGMNTEAFF. CDR3 nucleotides: TGCAGCGTTGTGGACAGCCGAGGCATGAACACTGAAGCTTTCTTT. The full variable domain, rest sourced from reference TRBV29-1 and TRBJ1-1, is SAVISQKPSRDICQRGTSLTIQCQVDSQVTMMFWYRQQPGQSLTLIATANQGSEATYESGFVIDKFPISRPNLTFSTLTVSNMSPEDSSIYLCSVVDSRGMNTEAFFGQGTRLTVV.

This clonotype showed up just once. This may be a read error, as it is one base from a much larger clone. The genes are TRBV5-4 and TRBJ2-3; no clear D. V lost 7 bases and J lost 2, with 20 bases in between. CDR1 and CDR2 (germline): SGHNT, YYREEE (reference sequence). This CDR3 has 16 residues. CDR3 protein: CASCLFLGPITDTQYF. Written as DNA, the CDR3 is TGTGCCAGCTGCCTCTTTCTGGGCCCCATCACAGATACGCAGTATTTT.

Concerning this clonotype itself: The CDR3 does not close with the conserved phenylalanine or tryptophan, likely indicating a read error. The J gene is TRBJ2-6, the V gene TRBV11-2; the D is unclear. The CDR3 is made up of 14 amino acids. Germline CDR1 reads SGHAT; CDR2 reads FQNNGV. The CDR3 sequence is CAGSPPSGANVLTS. CDR3 DNA: TGTGCCGGCAGCCCCCCCTCTGGGGCCAACGTCCTGACTTCC.

The chain carries TRBV28 and TRBJ2-7, with D possibly being TRBD2 (5 bases). CDR1 is MDHEN and CDR2 is SYDVKM in the germline V gene. The CDR3 runs 18 residues. The V end was cut by 3 bases, the J end by 1 base, with 22 bases between. The DNA of the CDR3 is TGTGCCAGCAGTTTCTCCGGGCTCAACTTGAGGAGGTCCTACGAGCAGTACTTC. This translates into CASSFSGLNLRRSYEQYF.

On this clonotype itself: Its ends do not fully match the called genes, so a read error is possible. The J gene is TRBJ2-3, the V gene TRBV11-2; no clear D gene. Per germline, CDR1 SGHAT and CDR2 FQNNGV. The CDR3 sequence is 15 residues long. The CDR3 region is CVSSLDRHTTDMQYF. The DNA of the CDR3 is TGTGTCAGCAGCTTAGATCGACATACTACAGATATGCAATATTTT.

This clonotype was seen once. Just one base apart from a much larger clone, this may be a read error. The chain couples TRBV12-3 or TRBV12-4 to TRBJ1-1; tentatively, D is TRBD1 (5 bases). This CDR3 has 14 residues. The ends were cut back, 6 bases at V and 7 bases at J, with 18 bases in the middle. The chain's CDR3 is CASSRTWGDGEAFF. For the CDR3, the DNA is TGTGCCAGCAGCCGGACATGGGGCGATGGTGAAGCTTTCTTT.

As regards this clonotype: The CDR3 does not close with the conserved phenylalanine or tryptophan, likely indicating a read error. The chain combines TRBV6-5 with TRBJ2-7; TRBD2 matches 10 bases. Germline CDR1 reads MNHEY; CDR2 reads SVGAGI. The CDR3 sequence is 17 residues long. The CDR3 sequence: CTSRRALGSGRAREQYY. CDR3 sequence (DNA): TGTACCAGCAGGCGCGCTTTAGGAAGCGGGAGGGCTAGGGAGCAGTACTAC.

This clonotype was detected ten times or more. The rearrangement links TRBV12-3 or TRBV12-4 to TRBJ1-5; D gene unclear. V dropped 2 bases and J dropped 5 bases, with 10 bases sitting between them. This CDR3 region has 14 residues. The CDR3 sequence: CASSLTGGHQPQHF. In DNA, the CDR3 is TGTGCCAGCAGTTTAACGGGTGGGCATCAGCCCCAGCATTTT.

V gene TRBV11-2 combines with J gene TRBJ2-5; the match to TRBD2 covers 9 bases. J was trimmed by 4 bases and V by 10 bases; bases with no gene match: 16. The germline gives CDR1 SGHAT, CDR2 FQNNGV. CDR3 length: 16 residues. Written as DNA, the CDR3 is TGTGCCAATAGCTACTCCCATGGTAGCGGGAGAGAGACCCAGTACTTC. Its protein product is CANSYSHGSGRETQYF.

The table lists this clonotype with a few counts. J is TRBJ2-7 and V is TRBV28; D is unresolved. The length of the CDR3 is 14 residues. The V gene lost 6 bases and the J gene lost 1 base, with 13 bases spanning the gap. Germline CDR1 reads MDHEN; CDR2 reads SYDVKM. CDR3 DNA sequence: TGTGCCAGCAGGTCCCCTACGGAGTCCTACGAGCAGTACTTC. Amino acids: CASRSPTESYEQYF.

Of note for this clonotype: This may be a read error: a much more frequent sequence differs by one nucleotide. This chain uses TRBV12-2 with TRBJ2-7. TRBV12-2 is given as a pseudogene. The CDR3 contains 14 residues. CDR3 in amino acids: CASRLAFPRYEQYF. DNA of the CDR3: TGTGCAAGTCGCTTAGCTTTTCCGCGCTACGAGCAGTACTTC.

Concerning this clonotype: An end of the junction differs from the germline gene, which may be a read error. This chain uses TRBV12-3 or TRBV12-4 with TRBJ1-5, with 7 bases that match TRBD1. This CDR3 region has 15 residues. The CDR3 nucleotides are TGTGCCAGCTGTCCCACAGGGGCCAGAAATCAGCCCCATCATTTT. This gives the protein CASCPTGARNQPHHF.

The sample holds a few counts of this clonotype. A much larger clone differs by one base, so this may be a read error. V and J are TRBV5-5 and TRBJ2-1, with a possible D match to TRBD2 (6 bases). Germline CDR1 and CDR2: SGHKS and YYEKEE (reference sequence). This CDR3 spans 18 amino acids. DNA of the CDR3: TGTGTCAGCAGCCCGGAGGGCGGCAGGGCAAATTCCTACAATGAGCAGTTCTTC. The encoded protein is CVSSPEGGRANSYNEQFF.

On this clonotype itself: This may stem from a read error, because a much larger clone lies one nucleotide away. The gene calls are TRBV12-3 or TRBV12-4 and TRBJ2-1, with 9 bases identical to TRBD2. The length of the CDR3 is 16 residues. The CDR3 protein is CAGSSTSGTSIHEQFF. The CDR3, as DNA: TGTGCCGGCAGTTCTACTTCCGGGACTAGCATTCATGAGCAGTTCTTC.

A remark on this clonotype: A much bigger clone sits one base away, suggesting this may be a read error. The chain is built from TRBV7-8 and TRBJ2-3; a weak D match, TRBD2 (6 bases). Germline CDR1 and CDR2: SGHVS and FQNEAQ. V lost 3 bases to trimming and J lost 2 bases, with 15 bases between them. The CDR3 spans 16 residues. The CDR3 DNA follows: TGTGCCAGCAGCTTTGGACTATCGGGAGTCACAGATACGCAGTATTTT. Its translation: CASSFGLSGVTDTQYF.

This clonotype was counted only a few times. CDR3 in amino acids: CASSCLRGHEQFF. The DNA for the CDR3 is TGTGCCAGCAGCTGCCTTAGGGGGCATGAGCAGTTCTTC. The chain combines TRBV6-5 with TRBJ2-1, with TRBD1 matching over 7 bases. Unmatched junction bases numbered 7, after V lost 6 bases and J lost 8 bases. The CDR3 consists of 13 residues. Germline lookup yields CDR1 MNHEY and CDR2 SVGAGI.